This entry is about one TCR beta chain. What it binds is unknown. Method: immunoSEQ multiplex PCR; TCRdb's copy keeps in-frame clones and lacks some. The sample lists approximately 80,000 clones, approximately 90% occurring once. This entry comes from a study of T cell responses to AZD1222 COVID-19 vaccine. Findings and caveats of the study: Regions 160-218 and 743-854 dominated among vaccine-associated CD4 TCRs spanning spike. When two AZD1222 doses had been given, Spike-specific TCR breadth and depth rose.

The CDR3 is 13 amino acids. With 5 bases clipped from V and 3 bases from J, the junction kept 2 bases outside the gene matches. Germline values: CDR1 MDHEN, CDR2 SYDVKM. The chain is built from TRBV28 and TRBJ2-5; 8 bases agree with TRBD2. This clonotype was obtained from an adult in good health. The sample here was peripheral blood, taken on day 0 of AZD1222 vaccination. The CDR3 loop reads CASSNGREETQYF. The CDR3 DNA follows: TGTGCCAGCAGTAACGGGAGGGAAGAGACCCAGTACTTC.